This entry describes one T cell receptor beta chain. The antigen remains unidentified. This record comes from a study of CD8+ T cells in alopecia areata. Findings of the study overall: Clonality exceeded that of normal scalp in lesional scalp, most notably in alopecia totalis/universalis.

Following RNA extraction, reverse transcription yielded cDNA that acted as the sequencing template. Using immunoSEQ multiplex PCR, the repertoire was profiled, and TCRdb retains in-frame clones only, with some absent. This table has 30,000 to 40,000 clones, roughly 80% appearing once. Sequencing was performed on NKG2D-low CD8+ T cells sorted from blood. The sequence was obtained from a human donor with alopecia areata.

The DNA of the CDR3 is TGTGCCAGCAGCTTGGTTGGGGACTACGAGCAGTACTTC. It encodes CASSLVGDYEQYF. The chain uses TRBV5-6 and TRBJ2-7; no reliable D call. Germline-derived CDR1 and CDR2 are SGHDT and YYEEEE. The length of the CDR3 is 13 residues. V lost 0 bases to trimming and J lost 3 bases, with 7 bases between them.